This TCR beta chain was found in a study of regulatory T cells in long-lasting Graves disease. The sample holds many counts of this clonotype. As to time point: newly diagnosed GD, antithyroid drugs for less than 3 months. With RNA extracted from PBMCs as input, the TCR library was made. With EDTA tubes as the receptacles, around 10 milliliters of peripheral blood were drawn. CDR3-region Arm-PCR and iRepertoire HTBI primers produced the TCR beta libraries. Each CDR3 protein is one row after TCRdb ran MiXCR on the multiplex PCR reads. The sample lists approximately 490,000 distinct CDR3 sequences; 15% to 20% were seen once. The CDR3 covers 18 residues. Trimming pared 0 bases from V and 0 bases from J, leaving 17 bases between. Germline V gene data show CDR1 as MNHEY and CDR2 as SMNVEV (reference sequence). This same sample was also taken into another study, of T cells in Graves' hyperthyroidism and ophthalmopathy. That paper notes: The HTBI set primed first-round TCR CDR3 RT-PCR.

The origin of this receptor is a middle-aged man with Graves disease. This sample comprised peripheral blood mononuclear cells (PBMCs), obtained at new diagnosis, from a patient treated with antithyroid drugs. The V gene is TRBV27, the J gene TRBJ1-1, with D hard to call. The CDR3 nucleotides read TGTGCCAGCAGTTTATCACCAGGAGGGCGCGGGATGAACACTGAAGCTTTCTTT. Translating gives CASSLSPGGRGMNTEAFF.